The sequence of this T cell receptor (beta chain) was determined in a study of blood T cells in healthy people across ages (dated by TCRdb to 2015 to 2017). With regard to the full study: In model experiments, template switching captured about one uniquely barcoded TCR beta cDNA molecule for every two T cells. The study measured age-related changes in TCR beta repertoire diversity using deep sequencing normalized with unique cDNA molecular identifiers. Four age groups were formed from the donors: young (average 16 years), middle-aged (approximately 40), aged (more than 55) and long-lived (approximately 80). To avoid experimental bias, donors of different ages were spread randomly across the sequencing lanes. Using the same blood draw, the study looked at two additional independent replicas of 1 million unique cDNA reads for two donors, one aged 18 to 30 and the other aged 80 or older.

Library preparation employed 5' RACE. Sequencing was performed on an Illumina HiSeq 2500. A second PCR of roughly 7 to 11 cycles was performed with a sample-barcoded 5' primer and a J-beta primer mix. A template-switch 5' adaptor carrying 12 random nucleotides introduced a unique molecular identifier onto each TCR beta cDNA molecule. At least 2.5 million CDR3-containing paired-end reads were obtained from each sample. First-strand cDNA was synthesized from all RNA with the Mint cDNA synthesis kit, primed by a TRBC-specific oligonucleotide. After uracil-DNA glycosylase treatment, a first 18-cycle PCR used universal primers M1SS and BC2_uni_R on all cDNA. In the source study's methods: For normalization, 1 million high-quality reads, each with a distinct molecular identifier, were randomly selected from each sample. Instead of being binned into consensus sequences, reads with shared molecular identifiers were discarded. MiTCR, run with a Q25 quality threshold and the strictest error-elimination algorithm, handled CDR3 identification, clonotype clustering and error correction. Lower-bound total TCR beta diversity was estimated with a nonparametric unseen species model using Euler transformation. Clones were called with MiXCR by TCRdb after fastp trimmed the public reads at Q25, and only in-frame beta chains were retained. When rows share a CDR3 protein, they turn into one entry using the most common DNA and genes. The authors' filters were not applied to this entry. This sample has 1.5 million to 2 million distinct CDR3 sequences in its table, and 28% of those were observed once. The top ten clonotypes cover over 7% of the sample.

According to the germline V gene, CDR1 reads KGHSY and CDR2 reads FQNENV. The V and J ends are trimmed by 7 bases and 5 bases, leaving 11 bases between them. Its CDR3 holds 12 amino acids, cysteine through phenylalanine. Kept here is only the CDR3 DNA, which spans 36 bases and is read in frame from base 1. General findings and caveats noted by the study authors: Because profiling used bulk unsorted PBMCs, naive and antigen-experienced compartments could not be compared conclusively. Compared with the aged group, the long-lived group had more naive CD4+ T cells, fewer expanded clones and increased TCR diversity, a pattern suggesting age selection. The CMV infection status of donors was not known, potentially confounding age-related changes in expanded clonotypes. Estimates of total diversity based on one million sequenced T cells were considered lower bounds and underestimates. Observed TCR beta diversity per million T cells fell roughly linearly with age, and a significant reduction was already apparent by age about 43. Observed TCR beta diversity correlated strongly with the percentage of naive T cells measured by flow cytometry.

The 39 donors, aged about 6 to 100 years, were systemically healthy Caucasian individuals from Russia. Each donor gave 8 to 10 milliliters of peripheral blood, drawn into EDTA-treated Vacutainer tubes. Ficoll-Paque density-gradient centrifugation was used to isolate PBMCs, with at least 7 million per sample. Total RNA, at least 6 micrograms per sample, was extracted from PBMCs with Trizol reagent. The percentages of naive CD45RAhigh/CD27high T cells were determined by flow cytometry on a PBMC aliquot from every donor. About this clonotype itself: The specificity of this receptor is unknown. There are no base qualities to consult, and no much larger clone falls within one base.

Sequencing was done on a sample of blood. Recombination connected TRBV16 to TRBJ2-5; the D gene lacks a confident call. The source is a woman between 25 and 40 years old in good health. The nucleotide sequence is TGTGCCAGCACACGAGGAGACGAGACCCAGTACTTC. It translates as CASTRGDETQYF.